This note documents a single TCR beta chain sequence. The antigen remains unidentified. Relapse was seen in all patients after autologous stem cell transplantation, and brentuximab vedotin exposure was variable. The sample is drawn from a study of PD-1 blockade in classical Hodgkin lymphoma. Overall study results and limits: A reduction in baseline TCR diversity was reportedly seen in newly diagnosed patients relative to healthy donors.

The ends were cut back, 6 bases at V and 8 bases at J, with 10 bases in the middle. The germline V gene has CDR1 SQVTM and CDR2 ANQGSEA. The CDR3 runs 11 residues. Libraries were prepared by immunoSEQ multiplex PCR; TCRdb keeps only in-frame clonotypes and omits some of them. The sample lists around 28,000 clones; less than 75% were seen once. The rearrangement links TRBV29-1 to TRBJ2-2, with D possibly matching TRBD1 (6 bases). The TCR originated in a human donor with classical Hodgkin lymphoma. The sample consisted of peripheral blood mononuclear cells (PBMCs), taken before the second cycle of nivolumab. Here the CDR3 DNA reads TGCAGCGTCCACAGGGAGGGGGAGCTGTTTTTT. Its protein is CSVHREGELFF.